This is a list of T cell receptor beta chains from one sample in a study of PD-1 blockade in mismatch repair-deficient tumors. Sequencing used immunoSEQ multiplex PCR; TCRdb keeps in-frame clones, though not all of them. This sample yields around 130,000 clones, of which roughly 90% are seen a single time; approximately 12% belongs to the top ten. The sample consisted of peripheral blood, taken approximately 69 weeks after starting pembrolizumab. The receptors here all came from an adult with mismatch repair-deficient cancer. The CDR3 runs from the conserved cysteine through the conserved F or W. Each record gives: D gene, V gene, clone size, J gene, CDR3 protein, CDR3 DNA. A D gene is named only where the DNA matches it firmly. For some rows the clone size is stated as once, few or many, or as a class when expanded; others skip it.

.	TRBV7-9	.	TRBJ2-3	CASSFPLRATSTDTQYF	TGTGCCAGCAGCTTCCCCCTGCGCGCCACAAGCACAGATACGCAGTATTTT
.	TRBV6-5	.	TRBJ1-1	CASSYRQTPMNTEAFF	TGTGCCAGCAGTTACAGGCAGACCCCGATGAACACTGAAGCTTTCTTT
.	TRBV27	.	TRBJ2-3	CASSLSGHTQYF	TGTGCCAGCAGTTTATCTGGGCATACGCAGTATTTT
.	TRBV5-6	.	TRBJ1-1	CASSLGHRVMDEAFF	TGTGCCAGCAGCTTGGGTCACAGGGTGATGGATGAAGCTTTCTTT
.	TRBV9	.	TRBJ1-5	CASSVGAENNQPQHF	TGTGCCAGCAGCGTAGGGGCGGAAAACAATCAGCCCCAGCATTTT
.	TRBV18	.	TRBJ1-1	CASSPSSPQTNTEAFF	TGTGCCAGCTCACCATCTTCGCCACAGACAAACACTGAAGCTTTCTTT
TRBD2	TRBV6-5	.	TRBJ2-1	CASRAGAGGNEQFF	TGTGCCAGCAGAGCGGGAGCTGGGGGAAATGAGCAGTTCTTC
.	TRBV6-5	once	TRBJ1-2	CASSQTNYGYTF	TGTGCCAGCAGTCAGACTAACTATGGCTACACCTTC
.	TRBV7-2	.	TRBJ2-6	CASSLGRQYPNSGANVLTF	TGTGCCAGCAGCTTAGGGAGACAGTACCCCAACTCTGGGGCCAACGTCCTGACTTTC
.	TRBV5-4	.	TRBJ2-3	CASSLEGYGDTQYF	TGTGCCAGCAGCTTGGAAGGGTATGGAGATACGCAGTATTTT
.	TRBV6-4	once	TRBJ2-1	CASSDSKSGEYNEQFF	TGTGCCAGCAGTGACTCGAAATCTGGCGAATACAATGAGCAGTTCTTC
TRBD2	TRBV25-1	.	TRBJ2-3	CASSGRLAGTYF	TGTGCCAGCAGTGGACGACTAGCGGGAACGTATTTT
.	TRBV10-3	.	TRBJ2-1	CAIRYQSDNEQFF	TGTGCCATCAGGTATCAAAGCGACAATGAGCAGTTCTTC
.	TRBV27	.	TRBJ2-3	CASSFGVSRGTDTQYF	TGTGCCAGCAGTTTTGGAGTCAGTCGGGGCACAGATACGCAGTATTTT
TRBD1	TRBV7-9	.	TRBJ2-5	CASSFDREETQYF	TGTGCCAGCAGCTTCGACAGGGAAGAGACCCAGTACTTC
.	TRBV5-6	.	TRBJ2-1	CASSFGPQQFF	TGTGCCAGCAGCTTTGGGCCCCAGCAGTTCTTC
TRBD1	TRBV5-5	.	TRBJ1-1	CASSYQGAQGGTEAFF	TGTGCCAGCAGCTACCAGGGGGCGCAGGGTGGCACTGAAGCTTTCTTT
.	TRBV19	.	TRBJ1-1	CATQFRGTEAFF	TGTGCCACCCAATTCCGGGGCACTGAAGCTTTCTTT
.	TRBV7-9	.	TRBJ1-2	CASSYGKGGTYGYTF	TGTGCCAGCAGCTATGGGAAAGGGGGAACCTATGGCTACACCTTC
TRBD2	TRBV28	.	TRBJ2-7	CATSGTSGLSSYEQYF	TGTGCAACCTCCGGGACTAGCGGGCTGAGCTCCTACGAGCAGTACTTC
.	TRBV5-1	.	TRBJ2-6	CASSLPDSTYSGANVLTF	TGCGCCAGCAGCTTGCCCGACAGTACGTACTCTGGGGCCAACGTCCTGACTTTC
.	TRBV6-6	.	TRBJ1-4	CASSYWGATNEKLFF	TGTGCCAGCAGTTATTGGGGTGCAACTAATGAAAAACTGTTTTTT
.	TRBV7-8	.	TRBJ2-7	CASSLGQGGYEQYF	TGTGCCAGCAGCTTAGGACAGGGAGGCTACGAGCAGTACTTC
.	TRBV10-1	once	TRBJ2-3	CASSEDRHVSNTQYF	TGCGCCAGCAGTGAAGACAGGCACGTCTCAAATACGCAGTATTTT
TRBD2	TRBV6-5	.	TRBJ2-7	CASSSLGTSVYEQYF	TGTGCCAGCAGCTCCCTCGGGACTAGCGTCTACGAGCAGTACTTC
.	TRBV27	once	TRBJ1-1	CASSSDSLNTEAFF	TGTGCCAGCAGTTCGGACAGCTTGAACACTGAAGCTTTCTTT
TRBD1	TRBV7-9	.	TRBJ2-3	CASSSRDRYTDTQYF	TGTGCCAGCAGCTCCCGGGACAGATACACAGATACGCAGTATTTT
.	TRBV28	.	TRBJ1-1	CASGRLNTEAFF	TGTGCCAGCGGTAGATTAAACACTGAAGCTTTCTTT
TRBD2	TRBV13	.	TRBJ2-7	CASSETGTSYEQYF	TGTGCCAGCAGCGAAACCGGGACTAGCTACGAGCAGTACTTC
.	TRBV6-1	.	TRBJ2-7	CASSVYESSYEQYF	TGTGCCAGCAGCGTCTACGAGTCCTCTTACGAGCAGTACTTC